Below, 10 T cell receptor beta chains from the same sample are listed, as sequenced in a study of T cell responses to AZD1222 COVID-19 vaccine. Here immunoSEQ multiplex PCR was the method, and the copy in TCRdb shows in-frame clones only, minus some. The table shows some 120,000 clones, with roughly nine tenths occurring only once. Material: peripheral blood, obtained on day 0 of AZD1222 vaccination. The receptors were gathered from an adult in good health.

The CDR3 nucleotides read TGTGCCAGCAGCCCCACTCGGGAGTCTGGAAACACCATATATTTT. It specifies CASSPTRESGNTIYF. The rearrangement uses TRBV4-2 and TRBJ1-3; no firm D call. From germline, CDR1 is LGHNA and CDR2 YNFKEQ. The CDR3 totals 15 residues. V lost 4 bases to trimming and J lost 1 base, with 11 bases between them.

With respect to this clone: The junction departs from germline at one end; a sequencing error may be responsible. The chain has TRBV5-4 and TRBJ2-1; D might be TRBD1 or TRBD2, each matching 5 bases. The CDR3 consists of 16 residues. Germline CDR1 SGHNT, CDR2 YYREEE (reference sequence). The CDR3 DNA reads TGTGCCAGCAGCTTGGCCTTCGGGACCGAGGCCCAAGGCGGGCTCTTC. Its translation is CASSLAFGTEAQGGLF.

This clone was observed once. The chain has TRBV3-1 (or the pseudogene TRBV3-2) and TRBJ1-3; TRBD1 might be the D (5 bases). V dropped 4 bases and J dropped 1 base, with 14 bases sitting between them. The CDR3 totals 16 residues. Germline-derived CDR1 and CDR2 are LGHDT and YNNKEL (reference sequence). The CDR3 coding sequence is TGTGCCAGCAGCCGAAGAGGAGGGGCATCTGGAAACACCATATATTTT. It translates to CASSRRGGASGNTIYF.

The rearrangement joins TRBV4-1 to TRBJ1-1; D is undetermined. Germline CDR1 MGHRA, CDR2 YSYEKL. V dropped 8 bases and J dropped 1 base, with 8 bases sitting between them. The CDR3 has 12 amino acids. DNA of the CDR3: TGCGCCAGCGGTCCGGGGAACACTGAAGCTTTCTTT. It specifies CASGPGNTEAFF.

This chain joins TRBV7-2 and TRBJ2-1; no clear D. Trimming removed 1 base at V and 10 bases at J, with 17 bases between. Germline V CDR1 and CDR2: SGHTA, FQGNSA. CDR3 length: 15 amino acids. The CDR3 loop reads CASSLVGSPKGEQFF. CDR3 sequence (DNA): TGTGCCAGCAGCTTAGTCGGCTCTCCCAAAGGGGAGCAGTTCTTC.

J is TRBJ2-5 and V is TRBV7-9; D not certain. CDR1 SEHNR and CDR2 FQNEAQ come from the germline V gene (reference sequence). Between the trimmed V and J ends, which lost 2 bases and 7 bases, there was a span of 17 bases. CDR3 length: 15 amino acids. Here the CDR3 DNA reads TGTGCCAGCAGCTTAATGGGTACGGTTTCGGCGACCCAGTACTTC. Its translation is CASSLMGTVSATQYF.

The V call is TRBV7-2, the J call TRBJ1-3, with D possibly matching TRBD1 (5 bases). Trimming stripped 4 bases from V and 0 bases from J, with 22 bases between. Germline values: CDR1 SGHTA, CDR2 FQGNSA. This CDR3 is built from 19 residues. In DNA, the CDR3 is TGTGCCAGCAGCTCCCCCCGGGGGAGGGTCGGCCTCTCTGGAAACACCATATATTTT. Translated, it gives CASSSPRGRVGLSGNTIYF.

The chain employs TRBV5-1 and TRBJ1-2; D uncertain. Germline lookup yields CDR1 SGHRS and CDR2 YFSETQ. Trimming removed 4 bases from V and 2 bases from J, with 15 bases in between. The CDR3 sequence is 15 residues long. The chain's CDR3 is CASSARGGVNYGYTF. CDR3 DNA: TGCGCCAGCAGCGCCCGGGGAGGAGTCAACTATGGCTACACCTTC.

This sequence joins TRBV7-4 and TRBJ2-7; D call uncertain. The CDR3 extends over 15 amino acids. Looked up from germline, CDR1 is SGHVT and CDR2 is SQSDAQ. V gave up 0 bases and J gave up 2 bases, with 11 bases separating them. As DNA, the CDR3 is TGTGCCAGCAGCTTAGCCCGGGTAAATCCCTACGAGCAGTACTTC. It encodes CASSLARVNPYEQYF.

This clone was seen a handful of times. The V call is TRBV7-9, the J call TRBJ1-6; D is unresolved. This CDR3 is built from 12 residues. Germline V gives CDR1 SEHNR, CDR2 FQNEAQ (reference sequence). Deletions cut 2 bases from V and 5 bases from J, with 1 base between. The CDR3 DNA follows: TGTGCCAGCAGCTTACATAATTCACCCCTCCACTTT. This sequence encodes CASSLHNSPLHF.